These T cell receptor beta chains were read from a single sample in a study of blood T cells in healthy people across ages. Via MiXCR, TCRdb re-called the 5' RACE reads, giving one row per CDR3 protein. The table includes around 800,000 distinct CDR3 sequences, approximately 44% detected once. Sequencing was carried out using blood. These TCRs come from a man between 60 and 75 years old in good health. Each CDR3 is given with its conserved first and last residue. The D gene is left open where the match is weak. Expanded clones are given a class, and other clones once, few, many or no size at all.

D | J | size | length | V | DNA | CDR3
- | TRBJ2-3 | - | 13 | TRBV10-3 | TGTGCCATCAGCGGACTCCAGGGGGATACGCAGTATTTT | CAISGLQGDTQYF
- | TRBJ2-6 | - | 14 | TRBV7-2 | TGTGCCAGCAGCTTAGCTCTTCTCTCGGGCGTCCTGACTTTC | CASSLALLSGVLTF
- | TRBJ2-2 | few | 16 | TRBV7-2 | TGTGCCAGCAGCCTCCATATGATTTCCTCTGCGGGGGAGCTGTTTTTT | CASSLHMISSAGELFF
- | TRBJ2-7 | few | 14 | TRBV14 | TGTGCCAGCAGCCAAGTTAAGGAACCCTACGAGCAGTACTTC | CASSQVKEPYEQYF
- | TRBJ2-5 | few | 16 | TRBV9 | TGTGCCAGCAGCGTAGCTGCAGGTGGCCCTCAAGAGACCCAGTACTTC | CASSVAAGGPQETQYF
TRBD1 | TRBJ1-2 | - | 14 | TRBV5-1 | TGCGCCAGCAGCCTAAGGACAGGGCACTATGGCTACACCTTC | CASSLRTGHYGYTF
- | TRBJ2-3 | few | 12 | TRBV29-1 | TGCAGCGTTGTCAGGGGCACAGATACGCAGTATTTT | CSVVRGTDTQYF
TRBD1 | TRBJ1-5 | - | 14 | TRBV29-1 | TGCAGCGCCGCCGGACAGGGGTTCAATCAGCCCCAGCATTTT | CSAAGQGFNQPQHF
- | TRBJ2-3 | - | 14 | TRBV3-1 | TGTGCCAGCAGCCAAGATGTTTACACAGATACGCAGTATTTT | CASSQDVYTDTQYF
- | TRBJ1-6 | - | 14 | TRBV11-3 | TGTGCCAGCAGTCAACAGGACAGAGGTTCACCCCTCCACTTT | CASSQQDRGSPLHF
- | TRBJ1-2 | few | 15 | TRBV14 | TGTGCCAGCAGCCAAGCCAGGGTCGCCGGCTATGGCTACACCTTC | CASSQARVAGYGYTF
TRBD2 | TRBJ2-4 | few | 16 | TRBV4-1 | TGCGCCAGCAGCCAAAGCGGGGGAGAGGCCAAAAACATTCAGTACTTC | CASSQSGGEAKNIQYF
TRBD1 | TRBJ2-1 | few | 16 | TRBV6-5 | TGTGCCAGCAGTATGAATTCCGGGACAGTAGACAATGAGCAGTTCTTC | CASSMNSGTVDNEQFF
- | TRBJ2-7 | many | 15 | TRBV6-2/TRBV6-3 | TGTGCCAGCAGACACCACCGGGACACCAACTACGAGCAGTACTTC | CASRHHRDTNYEQYF
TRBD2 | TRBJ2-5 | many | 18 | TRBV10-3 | TGTGCCATCAGTGAGTCGAAGCTAGCGGGAGTGTTCCAAGAGACCCAGTACTTC | CAISESKLAGVFQETQYF
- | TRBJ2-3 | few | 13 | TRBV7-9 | TGTGCCAGCAGCCGGGACATCACAGATACGCAGTATTTT | CASSRDITDTQYF
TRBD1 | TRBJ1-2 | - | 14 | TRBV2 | TGTGCCAGCAGGGGAACCGGGACAGACTATGGCTACACCTTC | CASRGTGTDYGYTF
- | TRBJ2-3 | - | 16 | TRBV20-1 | TGCAGTGCTAGAGACATCCAACAGCTAGTCACAGATACGCAGTATTTT | CSARDIQQLVTDTQYF
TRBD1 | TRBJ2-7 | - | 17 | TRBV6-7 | TGTGCCAGCAGTTACTCGATTCCGACAGGGTTGTCCTACGAGCAGTACTTC | CASSYSIPTGLSYEQYF